This TCR beta chain comes out of a study of T-cell memory formation after mild COVID-19. Overall study: TCR clusters mostly belonged to single donors.

The study, taken as a whole, reports: A second wave expanding day 15 to 37 was CD4+-biased; contracting clones were balanced. That cross-reactive memory joined was suggested by some responding clones appearing in pre-infection memory.

Libraries for TCRalpha and TCRbeta carried sample barcodes and unique molecular identifiers via 5'RACE. TCRdb re-called the 5' RACE reads with MiXCR, one entry per CDR3 protein. Seen here are under 550,000 distinct CDR3 sequences, 18% observed once, and the top ten hold around an eighth. The J segment lost 6 bases and the V segment lost 0 bases, leaving 5 bases of the junction unmatched. CDR1 and CDR2 from the germline V gene are SGHRS and YFSETQ. The CDR3 totals 15 residues. On this clonotype: What it binds is not known.

The sequence was collected from an adult woman who had mild COVID-19 (a few samples of this study predate the infection). Cell type and time point are not known. The sequenced sample consisted of PBMCs or a T cell subset sorted from them (not recorded which). The chain joins TRBV5-1 to TRBJ1-5, with TRBD1 identical over 8 bases. CDR3 nucleotides: TGCGCCAGCAGCTTGGGGACAGGGCTCGGTCAGCCCCAGCATTTT. Encoded protein: CASSLGTGLGQPQHF.